This is a list of T cell receptor beta chains from one sample in a study of blood T cell repertoires in COVID-19. Generated by immunoSEQ multiplex PCR, the TCRdb table keeps only in-frame clones and is missing some. The table has roughly 26,000 clones, about 90% seen once. The sample was peripheral blood. The receptors here all came from a human donor in a cohort sampled during active COVID-19. The CDR3 runs from the conserved cysteine through the conserved F or W. The D gene is left open where the match is weak. The size field is filled for only some rows; it gives once, few, many or a size class.

TRBJ2-1,.,.,TRBV6-5,TGTGCCAGCAGGACCGGGGGTGAGCAGTTCTTC,CASRTGGEQFF
TRBJ2-1,once,TRBD2,TRBV29-1,TGCAGCGTTGGAGCCGGGACTAGCGGGTACAATGAGCAGTTCTTC,CSVGAGTSGYNEQFF
TRBJ2-2,.,.,TRBV29-1,TGCAGCGTGAGGACTCAGCGAGGGACCGGGGAGCTGTTTTTT,CSVRTQRGTGELFF
TRBJ2-2,.,TRBD1,TRBV19,TGTGCCAGTAGTGCGTGGGGGACAGGGGGCTTCGGGGAGCTGTTTTTT,CASSAWGTGGFGELFF
TRBJ2-3,.,TRBD2,TRBV27,TGTGCCAGCAGTCAAAGCGGGGGGGCGCAGTATTTT,CASSQSGGAQYF
TRBJ1-2,.,TRBD1,TRBV5-6,TGTGCCAGCAGCTGGGGGACAGGGGGCACGCTGGGCTACACCTTC,CASSWGTGGTLGYTF
TRBJ1-6,.,.,TRBV20-1,TGCAGTGCTAGTCTCCTGTACAGGGAAGGCAATTCACCCCTCCACTTT,CSASLLYREGNSPLHF
TRBJ2-2,.,TRBD2,TRBV5-1,TGCGCCAGCAGAAAGGAGCGGGGGGGCGCGAACACCGGGGAGCTGTTTTTT,CASRKERGGANTGELFF
TRBJ1-6,.,.,TRBV6-1,TGTGCCAGCAGTGAATTCGGGAATATCGTGAATTCACCCCTCCACTTT,CASSEFGNIVNSPLHF
TRBJ2-3,once,.,TRBV9,TGTGCCAGCAGCCCAGGGGCGTCTAACACAGATACGCAGTATTTT,CASSPGASNTDTQYF
TRBJ1-5,.,.,TRBV15,TGTGCCACCAGCCCAGACGCAGACAGGCGGCCCCAGCATTTT,CATSPDADRRPQHF
TRBJ1-2,.,TRBD1,TRBV29-1,TGCAGCGTTGAATTGGACAGGGGAAGGGATGGCTACACCTTC,CSVELDRGRDGYTF
TRBJ1-3,once,.,TRBV21-1,TGTGCCAGCAGCCCCTCGGACACTCGGACACTCACAGCTGGAAACACCATATATTTT,CASSPSDTRTLTAGNTIYF
TRBJ2-7,once,TRBD2,TRBV5-1,TGCGCCAGCAGCTTTACTAGCGGGGCATACGAGCAGTACTTC,CASSFTSGAYEQYF
TRBJ1-4,.,TRBD1,TRBV15,TGTGCCACCAGCAGAGACAGGGGGAGCGAAAAACTGTTTTTT,CATSRDRGSEKLFF
TRBJ1-1,.,TRBD1,TRBV18,TGTGCCAGCTCACCACCGACAGGGCGGGCTGAAGCTTTCTTT,CASSPPTGRAEAFF
TRBJ1-5,.,.,TRBV12-3/TRBV12-4,TGTGCCAGCGGCCCTTATCAGCCCCAGCATTTT,CASGPYQPQHF
TRBJ2-1,.,TRBD2,TRBV4-2,TGTGCCAGCAGCTTAAGCGGGGGGAGCTCCTACAATGAGCAGTTCTTC,CASSLSGGSSYNEQFF
TRBJ1-1,.,.,TRBV5-4,TGTGCCAGCAGCTTGGCTTGGAGGGGGAACACTGAAGCTTTCTTT,CASSLAWRGNTEAFF
TRBJ2-2,.,.,TRBV24-1,TGTGCCACCAGTGATCCCGCATCCCGGGGTACCGGGGAGCTGTTTTTT,CATSDPASRGTGELFF
TRBJ1-1,.,.,TRBV10-3,TGTGCCATCAGCGAGCCACAGGGCCGGAACACTGAAGCTTTCTTT,CAISEPQGRNTEAFF
TRBJ2-3,.,TRBD1,TRBV6-5,TGTGCCAGCAGGCGCGGACAGGGCTCCACAGATACGCAGTATTTT,CASRRGQGSTDTQYF
TRBJ1-1,few,.,TRBV7-2,TGTGCCAGCAGCCCCGCGCCAGGGAGGCGCACTGAAGCTTTCTTT,CASSPAPGRRTEAFF
TRBJ2-7,.,TRBD2,TRBV10-1,TGCGCCAGCAGTGATTCTAGCGGGGGGTGGTCGAGCGAGCAGTACTTC,CASSDSSGGWSSEQYF
TRBJ2-5,.,TRBD2,TRBV9,TGTGCCAGCAGCGTAGAGGGTAGCGGGGGGGCTCGGGAGACCCAGTACTTC,CASSVEGSGGARETQYF
TRBJ2-6,few,.,TRBV27,TGTGCCAGCAGTTTATCCCCCGGGGCTGGGGCCAACGTCCTGACTTTC,CASSLSPGAGANVLTF
TRBJ1-4,few,.,TRBV4-1,TGCGCCAGCAGCCAAGTGTCCTTGGCGGCACGCCGCCCGGTAAAACTGTTTTTT,CASSQVSLAARRPVKLFF
TRBJ1-1,once,TRBD1,TRBV5-1,TGCGCCAGCAGCTTGGCCACGGGACAGGGGAACACTGAAGCTTTCTTT,CASSLATGQGNTEAFF
TRBJ1-2,.,TRBD1,TRBV5-1,TGCGCCAGCAGGCGGACAGGGGGAGAAGAGGACTATGGCTACACCTTC,CASRRTGGEEDYGYTF
TRBJ2-3,.,.,TRBV5-1,TGCGCCAGCAGCTTGGGGCAGGGTATGATCGATACGCAGTATTTT,CASSLGQGMIDTQYF
TRBJ2-7,few,TRBD1,TRBV4-2,TGTGCCAGCAGCCAACACGGGACAGGGAGCTCCTACGAGCAGTACTTC,CASSQHGTGSSYEQYF
TRBJ2-1,.,.,TRBV6-5,TGTGCCAGCAGTTACCCCCTCGGCAATGAGCAGTTCTTC,CASSYPLGNEQFF
TRBJ2-5,.,.,TRBV18,TGTGCCAGCTCACCCGAAGAGACCCAGTACTTC,CASSPEETQYF
TRBJ1-6,.,.,TRBV2,TGTGCCACATCAAAGAGGAATTCACCCCTCCACTTT,CATSKRNSPLHF
TRBJ2-3,.,.,TRBV5-1,TGCGCCAGCAGCTTGGCCCTAGTCGCAGATACGCAGTATTTT,CASSLALVADTQYF
TRBJ1-5,.,.,TRBV2,TGTGCCAGCAGTGCCGGGGTGCAGCCCCAGCATTTT,CASSAGVQPQHF
TRBJ2-2,.,TRBD2,TRBV18,TGTGCCAGCTCACCACCACTAGCGGCCGGGACCGGGGAGCTGTTTTTT,CASSPPLAAGTGELFF
TRBJ2-2,.,TRBD1,TRBV28,TGTGCCAGCTATGGGACAGTCCAAACCGGGGAGCTGTTTTTT,CASYGTVQTGELFF
TRBJ1-3,.,.,TRBV5-1,TGCGCCAGCAGCTTGGACCCCAGTGGAAACACCATATATTTT,CASSLDPSGNTIYF
TRBJ1-2,.,TRBD1,TRBV5-4,TGTGCCAGCAGCTTGGGAGGGACAGGTGGGGGACGATATGGCTACACCTTC,CASSLGGTGGGRYGYTF
TRBJ1-1,.,TRBD1,TRBV5-1,TGCGCCAGCAGGGGACAGGGACGTTTGGGCACTGAAGCTTTCTTT,CASRGQGRLGTEAFF
TRBJ2-5,.,TRBD2,TRBV3-1/TRBV3-2,TGTGCCAGCAGCCTCCAGGGACTAGCGGGGGGGCAGGCCCAGTACTTC,CASSLQGLAGGQAQYF
TRBJ1-2,.,TRBD1,TRBV7-9,TGTGCCAGCAGCTTATCCGGGACAGGGGGCTTTGGCTACACCTTC,CASSLSGTGGFGYTF